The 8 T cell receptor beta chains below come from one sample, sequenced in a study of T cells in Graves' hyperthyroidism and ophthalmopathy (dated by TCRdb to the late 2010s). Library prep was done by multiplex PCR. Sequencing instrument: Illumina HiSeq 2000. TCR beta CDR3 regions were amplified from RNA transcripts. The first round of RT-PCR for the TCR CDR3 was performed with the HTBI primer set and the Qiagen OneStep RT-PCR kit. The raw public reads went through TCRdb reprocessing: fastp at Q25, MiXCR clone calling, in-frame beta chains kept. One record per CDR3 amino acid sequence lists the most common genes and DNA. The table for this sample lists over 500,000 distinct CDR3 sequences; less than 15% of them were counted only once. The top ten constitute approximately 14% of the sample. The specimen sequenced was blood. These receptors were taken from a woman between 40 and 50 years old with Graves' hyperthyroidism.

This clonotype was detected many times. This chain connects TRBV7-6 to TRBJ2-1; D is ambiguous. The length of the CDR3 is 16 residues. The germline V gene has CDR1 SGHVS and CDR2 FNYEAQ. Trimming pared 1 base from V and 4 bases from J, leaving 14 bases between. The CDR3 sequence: CASSLGLPRAYNEQFF. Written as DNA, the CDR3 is TGTGCCAGCAGCTTAGGGTTACCCCGGGCGTACAATGAGCAGTTCTTC.

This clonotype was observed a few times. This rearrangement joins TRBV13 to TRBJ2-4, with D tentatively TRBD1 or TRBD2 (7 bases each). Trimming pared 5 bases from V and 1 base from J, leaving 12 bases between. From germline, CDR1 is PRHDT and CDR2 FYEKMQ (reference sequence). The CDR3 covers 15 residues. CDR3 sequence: CASSGRGGAKNIQYF. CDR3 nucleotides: TGTGCCAGCAGCGGCAGGGGGGGGGCCAAAAACATTCAGTACTTC.

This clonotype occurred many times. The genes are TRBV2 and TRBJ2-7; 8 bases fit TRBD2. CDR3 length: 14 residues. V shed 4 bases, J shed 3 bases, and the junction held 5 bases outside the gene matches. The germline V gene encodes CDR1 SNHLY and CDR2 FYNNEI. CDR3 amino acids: CASSALAGLYEQYF. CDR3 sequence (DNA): TGTGCCAGCAGTGCCCTAGCGGGCCTCTACGAGCAGTACTTC.

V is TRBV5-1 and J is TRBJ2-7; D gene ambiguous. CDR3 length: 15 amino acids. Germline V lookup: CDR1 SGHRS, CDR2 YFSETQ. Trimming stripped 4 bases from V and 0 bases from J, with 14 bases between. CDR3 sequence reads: CASSPDPASSYEQYF. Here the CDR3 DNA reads TGCGCCAGCAGCCCCGACCCAGCGAGCTCCTACGAGCAGTACTTC.

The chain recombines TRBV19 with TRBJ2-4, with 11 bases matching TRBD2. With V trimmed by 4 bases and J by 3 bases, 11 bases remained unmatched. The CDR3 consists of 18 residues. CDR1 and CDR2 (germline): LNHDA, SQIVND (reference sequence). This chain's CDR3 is CASSTSYLAGGLKNIQYF. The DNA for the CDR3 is TGTGCCAGTAGTACCTCATATCTAGCGGGAGGCCTCAAAAACATTCAGTACTTC.

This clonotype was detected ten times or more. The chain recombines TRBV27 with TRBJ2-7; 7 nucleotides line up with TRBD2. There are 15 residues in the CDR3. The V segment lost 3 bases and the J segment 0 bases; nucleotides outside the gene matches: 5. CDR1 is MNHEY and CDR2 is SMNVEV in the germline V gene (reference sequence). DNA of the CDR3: TGTGCCAGCAGTTTCCAGAGCGGGATCTCCTACGAGCAGTACTTC. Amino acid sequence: CASSFQSGISYEQYF.

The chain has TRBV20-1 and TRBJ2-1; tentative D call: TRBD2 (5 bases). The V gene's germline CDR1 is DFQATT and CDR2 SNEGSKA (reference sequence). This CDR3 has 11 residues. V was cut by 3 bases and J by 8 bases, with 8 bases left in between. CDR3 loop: CSASTSHEQFF. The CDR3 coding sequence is TGCAGTGCTAGCACTAGTCATGAGCAGTTCTTC.

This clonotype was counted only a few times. CDR3 protein: CASSLTTASSYEQYF. In DNA form, the CDR3 reads TGTGCCAGCAGCTTGACTACAGCGAGCTCCTACGAGCAGTACTTC. The chain employs TRBV5-5 and TRBJ2-7, with no clear D. This CDR3 has 15 residues. The ends were cut back, 1 base at V and 0 bases at J, with 11 bases in the middle. Germline CDR1 reads SGHKS; CDR2 reads YYEKEE (reference sequence).